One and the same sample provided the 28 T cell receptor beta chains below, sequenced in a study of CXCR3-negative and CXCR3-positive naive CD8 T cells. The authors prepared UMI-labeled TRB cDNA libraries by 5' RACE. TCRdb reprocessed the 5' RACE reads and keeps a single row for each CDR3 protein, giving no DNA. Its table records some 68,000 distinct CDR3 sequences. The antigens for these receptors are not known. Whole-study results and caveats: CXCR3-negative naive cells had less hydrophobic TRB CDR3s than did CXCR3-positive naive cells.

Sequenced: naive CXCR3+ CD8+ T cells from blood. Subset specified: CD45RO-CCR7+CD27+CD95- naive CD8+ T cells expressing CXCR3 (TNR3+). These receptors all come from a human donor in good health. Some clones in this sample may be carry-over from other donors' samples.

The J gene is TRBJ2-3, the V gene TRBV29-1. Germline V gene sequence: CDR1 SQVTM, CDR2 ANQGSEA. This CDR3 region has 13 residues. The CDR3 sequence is CSVEGASTDTQYF.

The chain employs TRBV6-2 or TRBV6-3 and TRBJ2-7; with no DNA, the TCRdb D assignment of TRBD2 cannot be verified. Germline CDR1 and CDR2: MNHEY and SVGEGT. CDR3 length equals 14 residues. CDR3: CASSWGEDGVEPYF.

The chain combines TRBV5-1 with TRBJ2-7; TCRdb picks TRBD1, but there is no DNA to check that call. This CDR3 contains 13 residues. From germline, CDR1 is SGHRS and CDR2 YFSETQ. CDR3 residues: CASRTGSSYEQYF.

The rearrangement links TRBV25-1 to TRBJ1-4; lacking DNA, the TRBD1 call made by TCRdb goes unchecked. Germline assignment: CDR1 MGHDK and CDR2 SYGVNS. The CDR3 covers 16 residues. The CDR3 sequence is CASSDPRDSSNEKLFF.

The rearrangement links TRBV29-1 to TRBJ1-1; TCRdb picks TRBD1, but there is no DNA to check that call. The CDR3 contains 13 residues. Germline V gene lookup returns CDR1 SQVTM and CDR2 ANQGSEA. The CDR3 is CSVGGVSYTEAFF.

The CDR3 loop is CASSQPRPGRGDYGYTF. The chain has TRBV14 and TRBJ1-2; TCRdb lists TRBD1, though no DNA is available to test this call. CDR3 length equals 17 residues. CDR1 is SGHDN and CDR2 is FVKESK in the germline V gene. Complete variable domain (other parts from reference TRBV14 and TRBJ1-2): EAGVTQFPSHSVIEKGQTVTLRCDPISGHDNLYWYRRVMGKEIKFLLHFVKESKQDESGMPNNRFLAERTGGTYSTLKVQPAELEDSGVYFCASSQPRPGRGDYGYTFGSGTRLTVV.

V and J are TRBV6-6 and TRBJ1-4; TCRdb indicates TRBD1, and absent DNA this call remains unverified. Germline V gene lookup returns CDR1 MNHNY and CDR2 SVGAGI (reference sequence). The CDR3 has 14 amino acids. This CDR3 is CASRGTGGDEKLFF.

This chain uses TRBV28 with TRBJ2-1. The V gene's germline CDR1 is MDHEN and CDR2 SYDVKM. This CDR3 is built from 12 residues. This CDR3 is CASSPHLYEQYF.

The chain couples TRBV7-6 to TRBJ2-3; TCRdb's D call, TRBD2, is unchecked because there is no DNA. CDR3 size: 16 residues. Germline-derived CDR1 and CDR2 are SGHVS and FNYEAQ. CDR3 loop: CASSSEAGTASDTQYF.

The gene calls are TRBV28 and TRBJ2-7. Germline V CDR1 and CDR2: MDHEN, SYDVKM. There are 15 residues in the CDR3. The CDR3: CASSSFYSGAYEQYF.

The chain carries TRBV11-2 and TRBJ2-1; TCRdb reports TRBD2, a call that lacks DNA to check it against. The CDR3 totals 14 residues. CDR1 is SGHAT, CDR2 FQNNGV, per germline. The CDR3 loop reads CASKLEGAYNEQFF.

The CDR3 sequence: CASSEGTGSSYEQYF. The chain carries TRBV9 and TRBJ2-7; no DNA is available, so the TRBD1 call from TCRdb remains unchecked. Germline CDR1 SGDLS, CDR2 YYNGEE. The CDR3 has 15 residues.

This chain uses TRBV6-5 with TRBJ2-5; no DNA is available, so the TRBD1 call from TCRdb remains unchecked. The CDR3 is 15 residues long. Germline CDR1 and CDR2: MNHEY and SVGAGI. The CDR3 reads CASKVPGGPQETQYF.

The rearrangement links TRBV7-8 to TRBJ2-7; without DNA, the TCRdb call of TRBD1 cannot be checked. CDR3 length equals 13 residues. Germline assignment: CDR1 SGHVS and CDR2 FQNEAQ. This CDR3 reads CASSLGGGYEQYF.

CDR3 protein: CASSPAGARQPQHF. This chain connects TRBV11-1 to TRBJ1-5; there is no DNA to check the TCRdb D call of TRBD1. The CDR3 covers 14 residues. Germline lookup yields CDR1 SGHAT and CDR2 FQDESV (reference sequence).

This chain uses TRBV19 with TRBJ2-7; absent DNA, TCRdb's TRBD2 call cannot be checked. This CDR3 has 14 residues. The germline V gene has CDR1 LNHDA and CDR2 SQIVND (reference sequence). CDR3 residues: CASSMGRADYEQYF.

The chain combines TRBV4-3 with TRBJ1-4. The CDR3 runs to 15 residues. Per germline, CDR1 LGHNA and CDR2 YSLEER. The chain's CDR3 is CASSLWGATNEKLFF.

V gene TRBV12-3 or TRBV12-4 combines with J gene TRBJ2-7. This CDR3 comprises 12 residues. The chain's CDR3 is CASSLGSYEQYF.

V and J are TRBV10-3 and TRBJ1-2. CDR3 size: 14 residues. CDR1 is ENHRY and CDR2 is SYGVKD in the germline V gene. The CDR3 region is CAISEADWTKGYTF.

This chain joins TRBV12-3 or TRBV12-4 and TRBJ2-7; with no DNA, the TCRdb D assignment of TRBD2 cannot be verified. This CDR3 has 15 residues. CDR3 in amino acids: CASSLIASGGYEQYF.

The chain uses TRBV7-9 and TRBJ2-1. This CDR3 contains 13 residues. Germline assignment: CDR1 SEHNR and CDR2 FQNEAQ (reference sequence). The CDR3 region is CASSLIGVNEQFF.

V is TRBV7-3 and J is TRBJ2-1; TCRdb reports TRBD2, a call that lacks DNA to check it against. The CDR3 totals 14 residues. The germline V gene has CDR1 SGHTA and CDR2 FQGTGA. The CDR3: CASSPPGLLNEQFF.

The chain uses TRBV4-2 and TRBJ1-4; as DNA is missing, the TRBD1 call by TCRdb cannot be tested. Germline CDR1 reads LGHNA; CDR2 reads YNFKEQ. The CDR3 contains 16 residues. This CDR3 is CASSPRDETANEKLFF.

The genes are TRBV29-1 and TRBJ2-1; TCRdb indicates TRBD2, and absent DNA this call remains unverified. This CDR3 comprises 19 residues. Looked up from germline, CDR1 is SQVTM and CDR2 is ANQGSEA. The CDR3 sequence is CSVDRFGLAGVSAYNEQFF.

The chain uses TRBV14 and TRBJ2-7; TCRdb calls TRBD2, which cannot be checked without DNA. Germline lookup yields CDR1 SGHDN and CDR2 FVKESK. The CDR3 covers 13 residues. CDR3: CASSVGTNYEQYF.

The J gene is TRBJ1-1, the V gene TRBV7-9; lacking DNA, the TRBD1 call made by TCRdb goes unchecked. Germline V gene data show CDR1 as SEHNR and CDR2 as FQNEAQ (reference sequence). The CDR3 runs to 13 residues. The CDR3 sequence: CASSEQGNTEAFF.

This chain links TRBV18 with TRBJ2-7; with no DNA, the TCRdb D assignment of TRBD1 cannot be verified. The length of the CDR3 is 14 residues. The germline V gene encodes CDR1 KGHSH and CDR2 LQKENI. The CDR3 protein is CASSPMQGGYEQYF.

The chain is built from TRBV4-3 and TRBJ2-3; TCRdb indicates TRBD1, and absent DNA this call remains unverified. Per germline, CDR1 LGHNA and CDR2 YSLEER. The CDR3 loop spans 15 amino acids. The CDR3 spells CASSQSVNRADTQYF.